This T cell receptor beta chain originates from a study of blood T cell repertoires in COVID-19. TCRdb's copy holds only in-frame clones and misses some; the assay was immunoSEQ multiplex PCR. The sample holds fewer than 250,000 clones; 84% are singletons and the top ten take approximately 8%. The CDR3 is made up of 15 amino acids. The germline V gene encodes CDR1 SGHRS and CDR2 YFSETQ. Between the trimmed V and J ends, which lost 0 bases and 6 bases, there was a span of 12 bases. The rearrangement joins TRBV5-1 to TRBJ2-2; a possible D gene is TRBD2 (5 bases). This receptor was obtained from a woman aged 50 to 60 with active or convalescent COVID-19. Source material: peripheral blood. The CDR3 reads CASSLGLVGAGELFF. DNA for the CDR3: TGCGCCAGCAGCTTGGGTCTAGTCGGGGCCGGGGAGCTGTTTTTT.